Listed below are T cell receptor beta chains from one sample, sequenced in a study of cytomegalovirus exposure and HLA in healthy donors. TCRdb's copy holds only in-frame clones and misses some; the assay was immunoSEQ multiplex PCR. The sample contains 250,000 or so clones, about 80% of which appear only once. The sequencing input was PBMCs. These receptors were collected from a woman aged 60-70 years in good health and CMV-seropositive. Both conserved end residues are part of each CDR3. The D gene is left open where the match is weak. The size of a clone is reported for some rows only, either as once, few or many, or as a class for expanded clones.

v_call: TRBV6-1
d_call: TRBD1
j_call: TRBJ2-3
clone_size: .
cdr3_aa: CASSESRQGPDTQYF
cdr3_nt: TGTGCCAGCAGTGAATCAAGACAGGGTCCAGATACGCAGTATTTT

v_call: TRBV15
d_call: .
j_call: TRBJ2-1
clone_size: .
cdr3_aa: CATSRVHDEQFF
cdr3_nt: TGTGCCACCAGCAGAGTTCATGATGAGCAGTTCTTC

v_call: TRBV13
d_call: .
j_call: TRBJ2-5
clone_size: .
cdr3_aa: CASSLRVQETQYF
cdr3_nt: TGTGCCAGCAGCTTACGGGTCCAAGAGACCCAGTACTTC

v_call: TRBV19
d_call: .
j_call: TRBJ1-2
clone_size: .
cdr3_aa: CASSPRTGSEGYTF
cdr3_nt: TGTGCCAGTAGCCCTAGAACAGGGTCGGAAGGCTACACCTTC

v_call: TRBV4-1
d_call: TRBD1
j_call: TRBJ1-5
clone_size: .
cdr3_aa: CASSLQGVGDQPQHF
cdr3_nt: TGCGCCAGCAGTTTACAGGGGGTTGGAGATCAGCCCCAGCATTTT

v_call: TRBV6-5
d_call: .
j_call: TRBJ2-7
clone_size: once
cdr3_aa: CASSYLAGSYEQYF
cdr3_nt: TGTGCCAGCAGTTACTTGGCAGGCTCCTACGAGCAGTACTTC

v_call: TRBV7-6
d_call: .
j_call: TRBJ1-4
clone_size: .
cdr3_aa: CASSHTTRGIANEKLFF
cdr3_nt: TGTGCCAGCAGCCATACTACCAGGGGCATAGCTAATGAAAAACTGTTTTTT

v_call: TRBV5-8
d_call: .
j_call: TRBJ2-7
clone_size: .
cdr3_aa: CASSPRVVASYEQYF
cdr3_nt: TGTGCCAGCAGCCCCCGGGTGGTAGCATCCTACGAGCAGTACTTC

v_call: TRBV12-5
d_call: TRBD1
j_call: TRBJ2-3
clone_size: .
cdr3_aa: CASGLARQGALADTQYF
cdr3_nt: TGTGCTAGTGGTTTGGCCAGACAGGGGGCTCTCGCAGATACGCAGTATTTT

v_call: TRBV2
d_call: .
j_call: TRBJ2-5
clone_size: once
cdr3_aa: CASSSRGALGSETQYF
cdr3_nt: TGTGCCAGCAGCTCCCGGGGAGCGCTCGGATCAGAGACCCAGTACTTC

v_call: TRBV11-2
d_call: .
j_call: TRBJ1-4
clone_size: .
cdr3_aa: CASSFRQDEKLFF
cdr3_nt: TGTGCCAGCAGCTTCCGACAGGATGAAAAACTGTTTTTT

v_call: TRBV28
d_call: TRBD2
j_call: TRBJ2-5
clone_size: .
cdr3_aa: CASSHAGAQETQYF
cdr3_nt: TGTGCCAGCAGTCACGCGGGAGCCCAAGAGACCCAGTACTTC

v_call: TRBV28
d_call: .
j_call: TRBJ1-5
clone_size: .
cdr3_aa: CATIQEGGWNQPQHF
cdr3_nt: TGTGCCACCATACAGGAGGGAGGGTGGAATCAGCCCCAGCATTTT

v_call: TRBV6-1
d_call: .
j_call: TRBJ2-5
clone_size: once
cdr3_aa: CASSEGRGGVETQYF
cdr3_nt: TGTGCCAGCAGTGAAGGGAGGGGCGGAGTGGAGACCCAGTACTTC

v_call: TRBV11-2
d_call: TRBD1
j_call: TRBJ1-2
clone_size: .
cdr3_aa: CASSFAGGGYTF
cdr3_nt: TGTGCCAGCAGCTTCGCAGGGGGCGGCTACACCTTC

v_call: TRBV6-6
d_call: TRBD1
j_call: TRBJ1-5
clone_size: few
cdr3_aa: CASTLRGGHYQPQHF
cdr3_nt: TGTGCCAGCACTCTTCGAGGGGGCCACTATCAGCCCCAGCATTTT

v_call: TRBV5-1
d_call: TRBD2
j_call: TRBJ2-3
clone_size: .
cdr3_aa: CASSLALREGRGDTQYF
cdr3_nt: TGCGCCAGCAGCTTGGCTCTGCGGGAGGGGCGCGGGGATACGCAGTATTTT

v_call: TRBV5-4
d_call: .
j_call: TRBJ1-1
clone_size: .
cdr3_aa: CASSLWQGGPEAFF
cdr3_nt: TGTGCCAGCAGCTTGTGGCAGGGCGGCCCTGAAGCTTTCTTT

v_call: TRBV5-1
d_call: TRBD2
j_call: TRBJ2-3
clone_size: .
cdr3_aa: CASSFLAGGADTQYF
cdr3_nt: TGCGCCAGCAGCTTCCTAGCGGGAGGGGCAGATACGCAGTATTTT

v_call: TRBV4-2
d_call: .
j_call: TRBJ2-7
clone_size: .
cdr3_aa: CASSQGTNSYEQYF
cdr3_nt: TGTGCCAGCAGCCAAGGGACTAACTCCTACGAGCAGTACTTC

v_call: TRBV27
d_call: TRBD1
j_call: TRBJ2-1
clone_size: .
cdr3_aa: CASGQGARNEQFF
cdr3_nt: TGTGCCAGCGGACAGGGGGCGCGCAATGAGCAGTTCTTC

v_call: TRBV5-6
d_call: TRBD1
j_call: TRBJ1-2
clone_size: .
cdr3_aa: CASSLQGLEGYTF
cdr3_nt: TGTGCCAGCAGCTTACAGGGGCTCGAAGGCTACACCTTC

v_call: TRBV6-5
d_call: .
j_call: TRBJ2-7
clone_size: few
cdr3_aa: CASSYETAGYEQYF
cdr3_nt: TGTGCCAGCAGTTATGAGACAGCAGGCTACGAGCAGTACTTC

v_call: TRBV7-2
d_call: .
j_call: TRBJ2-1
clone_size: .
cdr3_aa: CASSLNSGEEQFF
cdr3_nt: TGTGCCAGCAGCCTAAATTCTGGGGAGGAGCAGTTCTTC

v_call: TRBV21-1
d_call: .
j_call: TRBJ2-1
clone_size: once
cdr3_aa: CASSKSLAGGPSSYNEQFF
cdr3_nt: TGTGCCAGCAGCAAATCACTAGCGGGAGGCCCGAGCTCCTACAATGAGCAGTTCTTC

v_call: TRBV7-9
d_call: .
j_call: TRBJ2-1
clone_size: once
cdr3_aa: CASSDRSHSYNEQFF
cdr3_nt: TGTGCCAGCAGCGACAGGAGTCATTCCTACAATGAGCAGTTCTTC

v_call: TRBV9
d_call: TRBD1
j_call: TRBJ1-1
clone_size: .
cdr3_aa: CASSTLQGRGAEAFF
cdr3_nt: TGTGCCAGCAGCACACTACAGGGGCGAGGCGCTGAAGCTTTCTTT

v_call: TRBV15
d_call: .
j_call: TRBJ2-3
clone_size: .
cdr3_aa: CATSRGGDGYTDTQYF
cdr3_nt: TGTGCCACCAGCAGAGGTGGAGACGGATACACAGATACGCAGTATTTT

v_call: TRBV11-3
d_call: TRBD1
j_call: TRBJ1-1
clone_size: .
cdr3_aa: CASSMTGVAGEAFF
cdr3_nt: TGTGCCAGCAGCATGACAGGGGTTGCAGGTGAAGCTTTCTTT

v_call: TRBV5-6
d_call: .
j_call: TRBJ1-5
clone_size: .
cdr3_aa: CASSLGYRENQPQHF
cdr3_nt: TGTGCCAGCAGCTTGGGATATCGAGAGAATCAGCCCCAGCATTTT

v_call: TRBV9
d_call: .
j_call: TRBJ1-2
clone_size: .
cdr3_aa: CASSADTNGYTF
cdr3_nt: TGTGCCAGCAGCGCCGACACGAATGGCTACACCTTC